Listed here are 16 T cell receptor beta chains from one sample, sequenced in a study of shared clonotypes between healthy human individuals. Profiling relied on immunoSEQ multiplex PCR, and the TCRdb table lists in-frame clones only, not all of them. This sample has some 2,100,000 clones, with approximately 95% found just once. The sample consisted of naive CD4+ T cells sorted from blood. Indicated subset: CD45RA+ positively selected. All receptors come from a man younger than 35 in good health.

V usage is TRBV10-2 and J usage is TRBJ2-2, with D perhaps TRBD2 (6 bases). V was shortened by 7 bases and J by 6 bases, with 12 bases between the two germline ends. Germline V gives CDR1 WSHSY, CDR2 SAAADI. The CDR3 has 13 amino acids. DNA of the CDR3: TGCGCCAGCATGACTGCGGGGCCCGGGGAGCTGTTTTTT. Protein product: CASMTAGPGELFF.

The CDR3 loop reads CASSGGTGTVGLTQYF. The CDR3, as DNA: TGTGCCAGCAGCGGAGGGACCGGGACAGTGGGATTAACCCAGTACTTC. The rearrangement joins TRBV9 to TRBJ2-5; 7 bases agree with TRBD1. V lost 3 bases to trimming and J lost 8 bases; unmatched junction nucleotides: 16. The CDR3 spans 16 residues. Germline V CDR1 and CDR2: SGDLS, YYNGEE.

This chain connects TRBV6-1 to TRBJ1-1, with 10 bases identical to TRBD1. The CDR3 has 15 residues. CDR1 is MNHNS, CDR2 SASEGT, per germline. The trim removed 4 bases at V and 4 bases at J, leaving 6 bases unmatched. The CDR3 nucleotides are TGTGCCAGCAGTGGTGACAGGGGGCGCGGCACTGAAGCTTTCTTT. Amino acids: CASSGDRGRGTEAFF.

This chain connects TRBV16 to TRBJ1-3, with 8 bases matching TRBD1. The germline CDR1 and CDR2 sequences are KGHSY and FQNENV. This CDR3 is built from 15 residues. V lost 0 bases, J lost 2 bases, and 0 bases stayed unmatched. CDR3: CASSQSTGAGNTIYF. CDR3 DNA sequence: TGTGCCAGCAGCCAATCGACAGGGGCTGGAAACACCATATATTTT.

The chain is built from TRBV5-1 and TRBJ2-7, with D possibly called TRBD1 or TRBD2 (5 bases each). Germline V gene data show CDR1 as SGHRS and CDR2 as YFSETQ. Deletions cut 4 bases from V and 4 bases from J, with 18 bases between. This CDR3 has 15 amino acids. The CDR3 spells CASSVGTRSGYEQYF. In DNA, the CDR3 is TGCGCCAGCAGCGTCGGGACGCGCAGTGGGTACGAGCAGTACTTC.

This chain links TRBV18 with TRBJ1-3; D perhaps matches TRBD1 (5 bases). There are 14 residues in the CDR3. Between the trimmed V and J ends, which lost 2 bases and 2 bases, there was a span of 7 bases. Germline loops: CDR1 KGHSH, CDR2 LQKENI. The DNA of the CDR3 is TGTGCCAGCTCACCAGGGGCGACTGGAAACACCATATATTTT. This translates into CASSPGATGNTIYF.

This clone was seen just once. The chain joins TRBV9 to TRBJ2-2; D is unclear. Per germline, CDR1 SGDLS and CDR2 YYNGEE. The V end was cut by 0 bases, the J end by 5 bases, with 8 bases between. The CDR3 runs 14 residues. In nucleotides, the CDR3 is TGTGCCAGCAGCGTAGAGGTGGGGACCGGGGAGCTGTTTTTT. As protein: CASSVEVGTGELFF.

This chain uses TRBV7-8 with TRBJ2-3; no clear D gene. The CDR3 extends over 11 amino acids. Trimming stripped 0 bases from V and 9 bases from J, with 4 bases between. Per germline, CDR1 SGHVS and CDR2 FQNEAQ. CDR3 protein: CASSLAGTQYF. The DNA of the CDR3 is TGTGCCAGCAGCTTAGCCGGGACGCAGTATTTT.

J is TRBJ1-6 and V is TRBV27; no clear D gene. Trimming shortened V by 4 bases and J by 8 bases, and 12 bases separated the two germline ends. CDR3 size: 14 residues. Germline V gene sequence: CDR1 MNHEY, CDR2 SMNVEV (reference sequence). CDR3 in DNA: TGTGCCAGCAGTTCGCGAAGGTGGGATTCACCCCTCCACTTT. Protein sequence: CASSSRRWDSPLHF.

The rearrangement links TRBV5-1 to TRBJ2-6, with 9 bases aligning to TRBD2. The CDR3 contains 17 residues. Per germline, CDR1 SGHRS and CDR2 YFSETQ. J lost 1 base, V lost 1 base, and 3 bases had no gene match. In nucleotides, the CDR3 is TGCGCCAGCAGCTTGCGGCTAGCGGGATCTGGGGCCAACGTCCTGACTTTC. It codes for CASSLRLAGSGANVLTF.

The chain combines TRBV9 with TRBJ2-1; 12 bases are shared with TRBD2. CDR3 length: 18 amino acids. The V gene end was trimmed by 0 bases and the J gene end by 5 bases; junction bases not matched to a gene: 9. Germline-derived CDR1 and CDR2 are SGDLS and YYNGEE. The CDR3 DNA is TGTGCCAGCAGCGTAGATCTAGCGGGAGGGCCTAGGAACAATGAGCAGTTCTTC. Translating it yields CASSVDLAGGPRNNEQFF.

J is TRBJ1-2 and V is TRBV7-9; D is ambiguous. The V end lost 5 bases, the J end lost 8 bases, and 21 bases lay between the germline ends. There are 15 residues in the CDR3. Germline CDR1 reads SEHNR; CDR2 reads FQNEAQ (reference sequence). Here the CDR3 reads CASSLEAPAISGYTF. In nucleotides, the CDR3 is TGTGCCAGCAGCCTAGAAGCCCCCGCTATCTCCGGCTACACCTTC.

This chain uses TRBV30 with TRBJ1-5; TRBD1 is a possible D gene (6 bases). The CDR3 totals 18 residues. Germline CDR1 GTSNPN, CDR2 SVGIG (reference sequence). V was trimmed by 0 bases and J by 1 base, leaving 19 bases between them. CDR3 in DNA: TGTGCCTGGAGTGTTAACCGGGACAACCTATACAGCAATCAGCCCCAGCATTTT. It is translated as CAWSVNRDNLYSNQPQHF.

This clone has a single count. The rearrangement links TRBV2 to TRBJ2-7; D gene unclear. The germline CDR1 and CDR2 sequences are SNHLY and FYNNEI. The CDR3 extends over 14 amino acids. Trimming removed 6 bases from V and 0 bases from J, with 12 bases in between. The CDR3 protein is CASRATEASYEQYF. For the CDR3, the DNA is TGTGCCAGCAGGGCGACCGAAGCCTCCTACGAGCAGTACTTC.

The chain recombines TRBV28 with TRBJ1-2; D not resolved. Per the germline V gene, CDR1 is MDHEN and CDR2 is SYDVKM. CDR3 length equals 16 residues. The V end was cut by 3 bases, the J end by 3 bases, with 17 bases between. The CDR3, as DNA: TGTGCCAGCAGTTTTGGTACCTTTACTCCTTACTATGGCTACACCTTC. As protein: CASSFGTFTPYYGYTF.

The V call is TRBV6-1, the J call TRBJ2-5; 9 positions agree with TRBD2. The CDR3 has 15 amino acids. Germline V gives CDR1 MNHNS, CDR2 SASEGT. Trimming took 8 bases from V and 4 from J; bases not matched to a gene: 11. The CDR3 spells CASSSGLAGLETQYF. The CDR3 DNA follows: TGTGCCAGCTCCTCTGGGCTAGCGGGGCTAGAGACCCAGTACTTC.